The 26 T cell receptor beta chains below all came from one sample that was sequenced in a study of T cell repertoires in cytomegalovirus infection. Antigen specificity for these receptors is unknown. TCRdb reprocessed the reads via MiXCR and lists one record per CDR3 protein. This sample has some 500,000 distinct CDR3 sequences, with roughly a third found just once. Sample: cultured PBMCs, taken from culture after CMV antigen stimulation. The receptor set was obtained from a human donor in good health (CMV status not recorded). Some clones in this sample may be carry-over from other donors' samples.

The chain is built from TRBV19 and TRBJ2-5, with D possibly matching TRBD1 (6 bases). V lost 4 bases and J 2 bases, leaving 11 bases between the germline ends. This CDR3 comprises 14 residues. The germline V gene has CDR1 LNHDA and CDR2 SQIVND (reference sequence). The CDR3 DNA reads as TGTGCCAGTAGTACTCAGCAGGGGCAAGAGACCCAGTACTTC. Its translation: CASSTQQGQETQYF.

V and J are TRBV20-1 and TRBJ2-7; D not certain. The CDR3 contains 13 residues. CDR1 DFQATT and CDR2 SNEGSKA come from the germline V gene (reference sequence). Trimming stripped 0 bases from V and 6 bases from J, with 12 bases between. CDR3 loop: CSARDPTFPEQYF. The CDR3 bases are TGCAGTGCTAGAGATCCTACATTTCCCGAGCAGTACTTC.

V is TRBV14 and J is TRBJ2-4, with 7 bases that match TRBD1. This CDR3 has 19 residues. Germline assignment: CDR1 SGHDN and CDR2 FVKESK. Trimming at V came to 4 bases and at J to 0 bases, leaving 15 bases not matched to a gene. CDR3 amino acids: CASSPLWTGLPLAKNIQYF. CDR3 sequence (DNA): TGTGCCAGCAGCCCCCTTTGGACAGGCCTCCCACTAGCCAAAAACATTCAGTACTTC.

This clonotype has only a few counts. The V gene is TRBV6-8, the J gene TRBJ2-5, with TRBD2 matching 7 bases. This CDR3 is 14 amino acids long. V lost 2 bases, J lost 4 bases, and 4 bases stayed unmatched. CDR1 is MNHGY, CDR2 SAAAGT, per germline. The CDR3 region is CASSYGRVRETQYF. Here the CDR3 DNA reads TGTGCCAGCAGTTACGGGAGGGTCAGAGAGACCCAGTACTTC.

Only a few counts were recorded for this clonotype. V gene TRBV6-2 or TRBV6-3 combines with J gene TRBJ2-1; 9 nucleotides align to TRBD2. The junction had 12 bases not matched to a gene; V was cut back by 3 bases and J by 0 bases. The CDR3 is 19 residues long. Germline CDR1 reads MNHEY; CDR2 reads SVGEGT. This CDR3 reads CASSYDSAGGDRSYNEQFF. CDR3 in DNA: TGTGCCAGCAGTTATGATTCGGCGGGAGGGGACCGCTCCTACAATGAGCAGTTCTTC.

The V call is TRBV2, the J call TRBJ1-5, with TRBD1 as a possible D gene (5 bases). Trimming took off 7 bases at V and 6 bases at J, with 19 bases between the two ends. From germline, CDR1 is SNHLY and CDR2 FYNNEI. The CDR3 length is 15 residues. In nucleotides, the CDR3 is TGTGCCAGCATCGCGTCGGCAGGGTCCGGTCAGCCCCAGCATTTT. Its translation is CASIASAGSGQPQHF. The whole variable domain, filled in from reference TRBV2 and TRBJ1-5, reads EPEVTQTPSHQVTQMGQEVILRCVPISNHLYFYWYRQILGQKVEFLVSFYNNEISEKSEIFDDQFSVERPDGSNFTLKIRSTKLEDSAMYFCASIASAGSGQPQHFGDGTRLSIL.

The gene calls are TRBV6-2 or TRBV6-3 and TRBJ2-3, with D perhaps being TRBD1 or TRBD2 (5 bases each). Trimming left V 7 bases short and J 1 base short, with 15 bases between. The CDR3 is 15 residues long. Germline CDR1 is MNHEY and CDR2 is SVGEGT. The CDR3 reads CASTPRGFGTDTQYF. The DNA of the CDR3 is TGTGCCAGCACCCCCCGGGGCTTTGGCACAGATACGCAGTATTTT.

This chain joins TRBV6-6 and TRBJ1-5; possible D gene TRBD1, 6 bases. In germline, CDR1 is MNHNY, CDR2 SVGAGI (reference sequence). V was pared by 6 bases and J by 2 bases, with 14 bases between. This CDR3 is 15 amino acids long. CDR3 sequence: CASSTTGSGNQPQHF. The CDR3 bases are TGTGCCAGCAGCACCACAGGGAGCGGCAATCAGCCCCAGCATTTT.

At least ten counts were recorded for this clonotype. The chain carries TRBV7-2 and TRBJ1-3, with 8 nucleotides matching TRBD1. The CDR3 is 14 amino acids. The junction had 5 bases not matched to a gene; V was cut back by 6 bases and J by 4 bases. Germline CDR1 SGHTA, CDR2 FQGNSA. CDR3 sequence (DNA): TGTGCCAGCAGAGCCGGGACAGGAGGAAACACCATATATTTT. Its protein is CASRAGTGGNTIYF.

Notes on this clonotype: Since a much larger clone is just one base distant, this may be a read error. The CDR3 DNA sequence: TGTGCCAGCAGAGACTGCGCACGGATATCTGAGACCCAGTACTTC. It is translated as CASRDCARISETQYF. The V and J genes are TRBV7-2 and TRBJ2-5; D call uncertain. The CDR3 is 15 residues long. Germline V lookup: CDR1 SGHTA, CDR2 FQGNSA. The ends were cut back, 6 bases at V and 5 bases at J, with 19 bases in the middle.

This clonotype was counted once. V usage is TRBV7-8 and J usage is TRBJ2-7, with no clear D. The CDR3 runs to 13 residues. CDR1 SGHVS and CDR2 FQNEAQ come from the germline V gene. CDR3 nucleotides: TGTGCCAGCAGCCCAGGAGACAACTACGAGCAATACGTC. Protein sequence: CASSPGDNYEQYV.

A word on this clonotype: The germline gene is not matched at one end of the junction; a read error may be the cause. V and J are TRBV4-2 and TRBJ2-3; 7 nucleotides line up with TRBD2. CDR1 is LGHNA, CDR2 YNFKEQ, per germline. The CDR3 spans 20 residues. The CDR3 DNA reads as TGTGCCAGCAGCAAGAGGCTGCTAGCGGATCCGAGAAGAGGCACAGATACGCTGTATTTT. It encodes CASSKRLLADPRRGTDTLYF.

This chain links TRBV19 with TRBJ2-7; TRBD2 matches 9 bases. Per germline, CDR1 LNHDA and CDR2 SQIVND (reference sequence). The CDR3 is made up of 15 amino acids. Trimming at V came to 7 bases and at J to 7 bases, leaving 14 bases not matched to a gene. CDR3 in amino acids: CASTQLAGGTGEQYF. Here the CDR3 DNA reads TGTGCCAGTACCCAACTAGCGGGTGGGACCGGGGAGCAGTACTTC. Looking up the rest from reference TRBV19 and TRBJ2-7 gives the full variable domain: DGGITQSPKYLFRKEGQNVTLSCEQNLNHDAMYWYRQDPGQGLRLIYYSQIVNDFQKGDIAEGYSVSREKKESFPLTVTSAQKNPTAFYLCASTQLAGGTGEQYFGPGTRLTVT.

CDR3 nucleotide sequence: TGCAGCGTTTCACCCACCCTGCAAAGCTACGAGCAGTACTTC. This sequence encodes CSVSPTLQSYEQYF. The chain joins TRBV29-1 to TRBJ2-7; D is uncertain. V dropped 5 bases and J dropped 3 bases, with 17 bases sitting between them. The CDR3 runs to 14 residues. Germline CDR1 and CDR2: SQVTM and ANQGSEA.

V usage is TRBV11-2 and J usage is TRBJ2-1, with D perhaps matching TRBD2 (6 bases). The CDR3 is 16 amino acids. With 4 bases removed from V and 9 bases from J, the gap between germline ends came to 22 bases. Per the germline V gene, CDR1 is SGHAT and CDR2 is FQNNGV. For the CDR3, the DNA is TGTGCCAGCAGCTCCTCTCGACAGACTAGTATGAGTGAGCAGTTCTTC. It codes for CASSSSRQTSMSEQFF.

On this clonotype: With a much larger clone just one base away, this may be a read error. This rearrangement joins TRBV7-4 to TRBJ2-7; TRBD1 aligns across 12 bases. With V trimmed by 5 bases and J by 3 bases, 5 bases remained unmatched. Germline lookup yields CDR1 SGHVT and CDR2 SQSDAQ. CDR3 size: 15 residues. This CDR3 reads CASSRGQGAFYEQYV. CDR3 DNA: TGTGCCAGCAGCCGGGGACAGGGGGCCTTCTACGAGCAGTACGTC.

This clonotype was observed a handful of times. The CDR3 region is CSATTSGGNALIPADTQYF. Written as DNA, the CDR3 is TGCAGTGCTACCACGTCTGGCGGGAACGCACTAATACCCGCCGATACGCAGTATTTT. The chain couples TRBV20-1 to TRBJ2-3; possible D gene TRBD2, 6 bases. Germline V gives CDR1 DFQATT, CDR2 SNEGSKA (reference sequence). Deletions cut 4 bases from V and 6 bases from J, with 32 bases between. The length of the CDR3 is 19 residues.

This clonotype was seen repeatedly, ten times or more. The chain recombines TRBV20-1 with TRBJ2-1; tentative D call: TRBD2 (5 bases). Germline values: CDR1 DFQATT, CDR2 SNEGSKA (reference sequence). CDR3 length equals 15 residues. Trimming took 5 bases from V and 2 from J, leaving 16 bases between them. In DNA form, the CDR3 reads TGCAGTGCTTGGAATAGCGCTAGAACCTACAATGAGCAGTTCTTC. Translated: CSAWNSARTYNEQFF.

Here the CDR3 reads CASSYTRETQYF. The CDR3 DNA is TGTGCCAGCAGTTATACCCGGGAGACCCAGTACTTC. This chain connects TRBV6-2 or TRBV6-3 to TRBJ2-5, with D uncertain. This CDR3 has 12 amino acids. In germline, CDR1 is MNHEY, CDR2 SVGEGT. Trimming stripped 3 bases from V and 5 bases from J, with 7 bases between.

Here the CDR3 DNA reads TGTGCCAGCTCACTGGGGCAGGGTGGAGAAGAGACCCAGTACTTC. Its protein product is CASSLGQGGEETQYF. The V gene is TRBV18, the J gene TRBJ2-5; perhaps TRBD1 as D (5 bases). The CDR3 length is 15 residues. The germline V and J ends were trimmed by 4 bases and 3 bases, with 15 bases remaining between them. Germline assignment: CDR1 KGHSH and CDR2 LQKENI.

This clonotype showed up just a few times. The V and J genes are TRBV30 and TRBJ2-1; 8 nucleotides line up with TRBD1. Trimming removed 3 bases from V and 8 bases from J; junction bases left unmatched: 6. Germline CDR1 is GTSNPN and CDR2 is SVGIG (reference sequence). The CDR3 runs to 13 residues. This chain's CDR3 is CAWSRTGWDEQFF. CDR3 DNA sequence: TGTGCCTGGAGCCGGACAGGGTGGGATGAGCAGTTCTTC. The full variable domain, with the rest looked up from reference TRBV30 and TRBJ2-1, is SQTIHQWPATLVQPVGSPLSLECTVEGTSNPNLYWYRQAAGRGLQLLFYSVGIGQISSEVPQNLSASRPQDRQFILSSKKLLLSDSGFYLCAWSRTGWDEQFFGPGTRLTVL.

V gene TRBV7-2 combines with J gene TRBJ2-7; possible D gene TRBD2, 6 bases. CDR1 and CDR2 from the germline V gene are SGHTA and FQGNSA. The V gene lost 5 bases and the J gene lost 7 bases, with 18 bases spanning the gap. CDR3 length: 14 residues. CDR3 coding DNA: TGTGCCAGCAGCGAAGGCTTGGTCGCGGGGGAGCAGTACTTC. It translates to CASSEGLVAGEQYF.

The chain carries TRBV6-2 or TRBV6-3 and TRBJ2-1; 8 bases match TRBD1. The junction had 6 bases not matched to a gene; V was cut back by 6 bases and J by 5 bases. This CDR3 spans 14 amino acids. Germline V gives CDR1 MNHEY, CDR2 SVGEGT. The CDR3, as DNA: TGTGCCAGCAGCAAACAGGGGGTAGACAATGAGCAGTTCTTC. Amino acids: CASSKQGVDNEQFF.

The chain joins TRBV6-2 or TRBV6-3 to TRBJ2-5; possible D gene TRBD1, 5 bases. The CDR3 length is 14 residues. The germline V gene has CDR1 MNHEY and CDR2 SVGEGT. V was trimmed by 4 bases and J by 5 bases, leaving 14 bases between them. The chain's CDR3 is CASSWSRVIETQYF. The CDR3 nucleotides read TGTGCCAGCAGTTGGAGCAGGGTGATCGAGACCCAGTACTTC.

This clonotype was counted a few times. This chain joins TRBV10-3 and TRBJ2-1; TRBD2 matches 7 bases. The CDR3 has 14 amino acids. The germline CDR1 and CDR2 sequences are ENHRY and SYGVKD. The junction had 2 bases not matched to a gene; V was cut back by 2 bases and J by 4 bases. The CDR3 loop reads CAISEGREYNEQFF. DNA for the CDR3: TGTGCCATCAGTGAGGGGAGGGAATACAATGAGCAGTTCTTC.

The CDR3 spells CASSEGQLNTEAFF. The DNA for the CDR3 is TGTGCCAGCAGCGAGGGACAGCTGAACACTGAAGCTTTCTTT. This chain links TRBV7-8 with TRBJ1-1, with 7 bases lining up with TRBD1. Unmatched junction bases numbered 3, after V lost 5 bases and J lost 0 bases. The CDR3 runs 14 residues. Germline CDR1 reads SGHVS; CDR2 reads FQNEAQ.